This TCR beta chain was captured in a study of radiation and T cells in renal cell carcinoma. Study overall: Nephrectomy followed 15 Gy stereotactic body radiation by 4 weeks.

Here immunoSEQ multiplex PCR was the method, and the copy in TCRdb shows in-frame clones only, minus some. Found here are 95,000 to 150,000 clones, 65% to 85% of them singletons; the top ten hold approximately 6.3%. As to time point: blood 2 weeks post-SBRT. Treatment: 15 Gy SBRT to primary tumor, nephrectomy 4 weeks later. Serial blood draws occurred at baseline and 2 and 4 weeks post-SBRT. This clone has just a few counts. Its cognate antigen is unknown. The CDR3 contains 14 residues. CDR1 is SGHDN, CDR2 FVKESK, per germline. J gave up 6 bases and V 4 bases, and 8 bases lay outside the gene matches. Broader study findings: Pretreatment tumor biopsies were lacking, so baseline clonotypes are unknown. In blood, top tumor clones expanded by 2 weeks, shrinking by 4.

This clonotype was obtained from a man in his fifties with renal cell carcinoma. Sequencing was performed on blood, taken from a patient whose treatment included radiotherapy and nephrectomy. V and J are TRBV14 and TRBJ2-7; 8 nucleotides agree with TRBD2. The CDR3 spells CASSPAGTRGEQYF. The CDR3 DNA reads TGTGCCAGCAGCCCCGCCGGGACTAGAGGCGAGCAGTACTTC.